This T cell receptor beta chain was retrieved from a study of T cell responses to AZD1222 COVID-19 vaccine. The assay was immunoSEQ multiplex PCR, and TCRdb's table has in-frame clones only and misses some. The table includes roughly 250,000 clones, approximately 93% detected once. This CDR3 comprises 13 residues. V lost 6 bases to trimming and J lost 4 bases; unmatched junction nucleotides: 5. Germline V lookup: CDR1 SNHLY, CDR2 FYNNEI. This clone has a single count. V usage is TRBV2 and J usage is TRBJ2-5, with 7 nucleotides matching TRBD1. The material was peripheral blood, obtained on day 0 of AZD1222 vaccination. The sequence was collected from an adult in good health. The CDR3 loop is CASRADRVETQYF. As DNA, the CDR3 is TGTGCCAGCAGAGCTGACAGGGTAGAGACCCAGTACTTC.